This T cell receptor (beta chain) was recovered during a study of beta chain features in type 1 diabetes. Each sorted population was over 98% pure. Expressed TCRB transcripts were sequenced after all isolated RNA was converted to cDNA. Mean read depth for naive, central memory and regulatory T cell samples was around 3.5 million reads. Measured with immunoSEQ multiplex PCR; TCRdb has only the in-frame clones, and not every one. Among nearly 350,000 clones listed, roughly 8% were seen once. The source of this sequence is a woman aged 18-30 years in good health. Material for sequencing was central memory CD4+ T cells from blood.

The DNA of the CDR3 is TGTGCCAGCAGCTTATCAATTAGGTACGAGCAGTACTTC. Amino acid sequence: CASSLSIRYEQYF. The chain has TRBV7-2 and TRBJ2-7; D not resolved. Per germline, CDR1 SGHTA and CDR2 FQGNSA. CDR3 length: 13 residues. V was pared by 2 bases and J by 4 bases, with 9 bases between.